The source of this T cell receptor beta chain is a study of blood T cell repertoires in COVID-19. Study details: Nucleic acid was either cDNA or gDNA, and it came from T cells, B-cell-depleted T cells, or PBMCs.

Cohort assignment relied on participant-reported clinical history. Donors in Cohort 3 counted as recovered after two negative PCRs, clearance, or symptom resolution. The V segment lost 3 bases and the J segment 8 bases; nucleotides outside the gene matches: 9. Germline CDR1 LNHDA, CDR2 SQIVND (reference sequence). This CDR3 comprises 15 residues. Original processing notes: It was from reference gene primer amplification that nucleated cell counts were estimated. Measured with immunoSEQ multiplex PCR; TCRdb has only the in-frame clones, and not every one. The V and J calls and clone size were taken over from that table, and D and trimming were inferred from the DNA. The sample yields about 210,000 clones, approximately 90% seen once.

Sequencing used PBMCs or T cells enriched from blood (not recorded which). The rearrangement joins TRBV19 to TRBJ1-2; 10 bases fit TRBD1. The origin of this receptor is a man aged 30-40 years who had recovered from COVID-19. As DNA, the CDR3 is TGTGCCAGTAGTATCTGGGACAGGGGTATAGAGGGCTACACCTTC. As protein: CASSIWDRGIEGYTF. The whole variable domain, remainder taken from reference TRBV19 and TRBJ1-2, is DGGITQSPKYLFRKEGQNVTLSCEQNLNHDAMYWYRQDPGQGLRLIYYSQIVNDFQKGDIAEGYSVSREKKESFPLTVTSAQKNPTAFYLCASSIWDRGIEGYTFGSGTRLTVV.